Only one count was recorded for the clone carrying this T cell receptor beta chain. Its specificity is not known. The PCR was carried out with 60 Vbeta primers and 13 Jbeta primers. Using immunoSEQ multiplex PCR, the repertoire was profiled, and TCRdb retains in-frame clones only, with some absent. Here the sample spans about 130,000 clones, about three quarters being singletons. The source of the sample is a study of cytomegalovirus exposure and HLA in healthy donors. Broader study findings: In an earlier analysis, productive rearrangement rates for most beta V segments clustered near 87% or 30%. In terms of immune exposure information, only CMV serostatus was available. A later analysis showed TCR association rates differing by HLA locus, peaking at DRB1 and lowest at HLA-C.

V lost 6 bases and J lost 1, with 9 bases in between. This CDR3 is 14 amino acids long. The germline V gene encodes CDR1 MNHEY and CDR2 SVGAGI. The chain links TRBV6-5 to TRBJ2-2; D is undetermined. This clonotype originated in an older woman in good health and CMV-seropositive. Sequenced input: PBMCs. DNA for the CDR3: TGTGCCAGCAGCCACTCTGGGAACACCGGGGAGCTGTTTTTT. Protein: CASSHSGNTGELFF.